This TCR beta chain was documented in a study of response to subunit inactivated influenza vaccine. Study observations and caveats: Few new T cells, the authors suggested, are recruited by each seasonal influenza vaccination.

On this clonotype itself: Antigen: not known.

The V gene's germline CDR1 is LNHDA and CDR2 SQIVND (reference sequence). This CDR3 is built from 14 residues. V trimming: 4 bases; J trimming: 4 bases; junction bases outside the gene matches: 4. TCRdb processed the RT-PCR reads anew with MiXCR; each CDR3 protein has one entry. The sample has around 710,000 distinct CDR3 sequences, more than 11% seen once. This specimen consisted of PBMCs from blood, obtained around two weeks before vaccination. V and J are TRBV19 and TRBJ2-7; 10 bases are a match to TRBD2. This sequence was found in a man aged 50 or older who received an inactivated influenza vaccine. In DNA, the CDR3 is TGTGCCAGTAGTACCAGCGGGAGGGGGTACGAGCAGTACTTC. Translation gives CASSTSGRGYEQYF.